This TCR beta chain was retrieved from a study of T cell responses to AZD1222 COVID-19 vaccine. The overall study: Doses given second, at about 4 or about 12 weeks, were pooled.

This clone was seen just once. Its target is unknown. The junction had 10 bases not matched to a gene; V was cut back by 6 bases and J by 6 bases. The germline CDR1 and CDR2 sequences are MNHEY and SMNVEV (reference sequence). This CDR3 spans 14 amino acids. Study observations and caveats: Among those given AZD1222, only six were seropositive at baseline. Spike regions recognized by vaccine-associated CD4 TCRs spanned the protein, led by 160-218 and 743-854. White British ancestry dominated among donors, who included more females, and clonal diversity was possibly underestimated.

Clones were read by immunoSEQ multiplex PCR, and TCRdb kept only the in-frame ones, dropping some. The table has 97,000 or so clones, roughly 88% seen once. J is TRBJ2-7 and V is TRBV27, with 8 bases that match TRBD2. This clonotype was sampled from an adult in good health. This material consisted of peripheral blood, taken on day 0 of AZD1222 vaccination. CDR3 coding DNA: TGTGCCAGCAGCTGGAGGACTAGCATCACCGAGCAGTACTTC. It specifies CASSWRTSITEQYF.